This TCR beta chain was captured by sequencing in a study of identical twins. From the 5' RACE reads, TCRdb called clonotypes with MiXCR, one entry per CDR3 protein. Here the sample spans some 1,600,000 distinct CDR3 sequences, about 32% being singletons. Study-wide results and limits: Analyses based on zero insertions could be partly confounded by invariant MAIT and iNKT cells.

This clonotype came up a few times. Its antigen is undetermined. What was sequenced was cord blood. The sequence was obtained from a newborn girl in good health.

CDR3 amino acids: CSASRAGGSYNEQFF. DNA for the CDR3: TGCAGTGCTAGTCGAGCGGGAGGGTCCTACAATGAGCAGTTCTTC. This chain uses TRBV20-1 with TRBJ2-1; TRBD2 matches 10 bases. The V gene's germline CDR1 is DFQATT and CDR2 SNEGSKA (reference sequence). There are 15 residues in the CDR3. Trimming cost V 3 bases and J 1 base; bases outside gene matches: 3.